Detailed here is one T cell receptor beta chain. Its antigen target is currently unknown. The input lacks base qualities; no much larger clone sits a single base away. The CDR3 has 17 amino acids, counting the end cysteine and phenylalanine. Just CDR3 DNA is preserved here, 51 bases in frame from base 1. CDR1 is given as MNHEY and CDR2 as SMNVEV, both from the germline V gene (reference sequence). V gives up 6 bases and J gives up 3 bases, and the segment between their germline ends measures 21 bases. This record belongs to a study of blood T cell repertoires in COVID-19 (dated by TCRdb to 2019 to 2021). Concerning the study at large: The collaborator samples originated in the United States, Italy and Spain and spanned the acute and convalescent phases of COVID-19. The samples were drawn from the first 160 participants of the ongoing ImmuneRACE study and from 1,254 subjects provided by 6 global collaborators. The prospective study material was composed of cDNA or gDNA derived from T cells, B-cell-depleted T cells, or PBMCs. Where HLA class I and class II types were available, the types were taken from metadata supplied by the sample provider, not from assay-based typing. A de-identified subject ID, COVID-19 status, age in years and sex were almost always included in the sample metadata. Deeply sampled blood TCRbeta repertoires from subjects exposed to, actively infected with, or recovered from COVID-19 were included in the dataset. A freely available public database, intended as a resource for researchers studying the immune response to SARS-CoV-2, is where the repertoires were released.

The immunoSEQ Assay, a bias-controlled multiplex PCR, was used to amplify TCRbeta CDR3 regions from genomic DNA. In the source study's methods: The number of nucleated cells in each sample was estimated from the amplification of reference gene primers within the assay. Sequence reads were collapsed and filtered to measure the absolute abundance of every unique TCRbeta CDR3 rearrangement. For each sample, productive Simpson clonality was calculated as the square root of Simpson's diversity index over productive rearrangements. TCRdb obtained this table from immuneACCESS and retained in-frame rearrangements with V and J assigned. These tables miss some clones; where compared with another copy, unresolved V genes account for less than half of the shortfall, and the remainder is unexplained. That table gives V, J and clone size, and the DNA gave D and trimming. The sample table records 55,000 to 85,000 clones; 75% to 90% of these occur just once. Of the sample, approximately 12% is held by the ten largest clones.

Whole blood was collected in K2EDTA tubes by collaborating institutions according to the institutions' own protocols. For TCRbeta analysis, collaborators shipped samples in one of three forms: frozen whole blood, isolated PBMCs, or DNA extracted from either of those sample types. What the work shows at the level of the full study, not this receptor alone: Clinical and demographic metadata were provided uncurated, with the amount varying by source and participant.

The material sequenced was peripheral blood. The source is a human donor in a cohort sampled during active COVID-19. The chain employs TRBV27 and TRBJ1-5; the D gene is perhaps TRBD1, on 6 matching bases. The DNA is TGTGCCAGCAGCATGAATTCATTTACAGGGTTCAATCAGCCCCAGCATTTT. Translated, it reads CASSMNSFTGFNQPQHF.